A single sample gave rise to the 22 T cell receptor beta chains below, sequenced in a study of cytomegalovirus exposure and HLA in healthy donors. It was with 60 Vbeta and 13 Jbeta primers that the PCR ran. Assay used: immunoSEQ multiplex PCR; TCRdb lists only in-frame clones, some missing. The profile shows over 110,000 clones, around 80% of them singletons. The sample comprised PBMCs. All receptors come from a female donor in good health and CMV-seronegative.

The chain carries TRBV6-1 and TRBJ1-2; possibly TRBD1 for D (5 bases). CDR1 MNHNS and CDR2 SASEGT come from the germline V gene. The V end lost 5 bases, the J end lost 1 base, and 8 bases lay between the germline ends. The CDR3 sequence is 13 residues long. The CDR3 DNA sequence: TGTGCCAGCAGTTCAGGGATTAACTATGGCTACACCTTC. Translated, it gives CASSSGINYGYTF.

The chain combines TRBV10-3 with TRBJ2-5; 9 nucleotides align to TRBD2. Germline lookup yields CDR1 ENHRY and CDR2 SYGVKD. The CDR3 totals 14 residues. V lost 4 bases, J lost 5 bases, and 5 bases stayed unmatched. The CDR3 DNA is TGTGCCATCAGTGGTGCGGGAGGGTGGGAGACCCAGTACTTC. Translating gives CAISGAGGWETQYF.

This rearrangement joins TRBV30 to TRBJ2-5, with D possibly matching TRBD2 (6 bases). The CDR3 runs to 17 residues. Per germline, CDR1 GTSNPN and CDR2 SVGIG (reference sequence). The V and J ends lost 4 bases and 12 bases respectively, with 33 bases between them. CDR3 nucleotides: TGTGCCTGGACTTTAGGAGGGTTTGGATTGGGCCGACGCCATGAGTACTTC. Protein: CAWTLGGFGLGRRHEYF.

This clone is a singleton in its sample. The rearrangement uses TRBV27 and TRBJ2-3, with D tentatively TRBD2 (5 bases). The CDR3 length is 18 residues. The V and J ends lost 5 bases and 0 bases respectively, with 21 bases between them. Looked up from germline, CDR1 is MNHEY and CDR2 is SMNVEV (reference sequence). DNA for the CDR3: TGTGCCAGCAGTCCCAGAGGGCAGAAGACCACTAGCACAGATACGCAGTATTTT. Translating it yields CASSPRGQKTTSTDTQYF.

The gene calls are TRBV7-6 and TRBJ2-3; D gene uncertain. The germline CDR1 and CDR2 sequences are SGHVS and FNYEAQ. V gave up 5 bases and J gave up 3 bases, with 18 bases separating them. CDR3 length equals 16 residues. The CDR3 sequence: CASSLRVGDGTDTQYF. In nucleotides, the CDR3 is TGTGCCAGCAGCCTCCGGGTCGGAGATGGTACAGATACGCAGTATTTT.

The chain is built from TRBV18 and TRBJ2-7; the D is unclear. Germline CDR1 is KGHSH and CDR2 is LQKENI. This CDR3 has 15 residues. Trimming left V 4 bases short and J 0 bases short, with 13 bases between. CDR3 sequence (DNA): TGTGCCAGCTCACTTCACCTTGGCAACTCCTACGAGCAGTACTTC. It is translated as CASSLHLGNSYEQYF.

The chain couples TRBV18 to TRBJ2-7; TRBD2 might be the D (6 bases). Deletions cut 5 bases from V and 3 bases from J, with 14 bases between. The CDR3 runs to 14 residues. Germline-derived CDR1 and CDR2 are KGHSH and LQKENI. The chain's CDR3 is CASSELPGGYEQYF. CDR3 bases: TGTGCCAGCTCAGAACTACCCGGGGGCTACGAGCAGTACTTC.

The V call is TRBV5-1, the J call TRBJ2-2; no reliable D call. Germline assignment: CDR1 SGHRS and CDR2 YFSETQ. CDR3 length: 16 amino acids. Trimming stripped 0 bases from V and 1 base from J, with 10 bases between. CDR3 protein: CASSLDAGLNTGELFF. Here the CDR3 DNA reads TGCGCCAGCAGCTTGGATGCCGGGTTGAACACCGGGGAGCTGTTTTTT.

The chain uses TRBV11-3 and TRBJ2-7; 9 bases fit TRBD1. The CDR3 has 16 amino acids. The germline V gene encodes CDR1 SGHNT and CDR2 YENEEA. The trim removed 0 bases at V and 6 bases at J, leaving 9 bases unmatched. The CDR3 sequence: CASSLDWGDRESEQYF. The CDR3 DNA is TGTGCCAGCAGCTTAGATTGGGGGGACAGGGAGAGCGAGCAGTACTTC.

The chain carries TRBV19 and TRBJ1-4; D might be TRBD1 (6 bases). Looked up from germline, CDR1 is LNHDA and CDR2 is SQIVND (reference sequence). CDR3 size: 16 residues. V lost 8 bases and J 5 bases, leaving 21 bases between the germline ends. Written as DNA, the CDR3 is TGTGCCAGTTCATCCTTCCGGACAGCAGAAAATGAAAAACTGTTTTTT. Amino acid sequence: CASSSFRTAENEKLFF.

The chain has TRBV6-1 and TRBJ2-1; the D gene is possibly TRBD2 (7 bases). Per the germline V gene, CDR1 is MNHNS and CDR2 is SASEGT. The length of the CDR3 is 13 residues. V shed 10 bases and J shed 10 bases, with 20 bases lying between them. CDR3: CATLGGEGKEQFF. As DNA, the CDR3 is TGTGCCACCCTAGGGGGGGAGGGGAAGGAGCAGTTCTTC.

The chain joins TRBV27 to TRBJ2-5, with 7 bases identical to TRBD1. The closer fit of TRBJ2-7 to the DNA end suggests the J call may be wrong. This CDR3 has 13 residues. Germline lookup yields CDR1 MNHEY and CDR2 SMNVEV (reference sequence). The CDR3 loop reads CASSFSRQGEQYF. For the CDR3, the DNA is TGTGCCAGCAGTTTCTCTCGACAGGGCGAGCAGTACTTC.

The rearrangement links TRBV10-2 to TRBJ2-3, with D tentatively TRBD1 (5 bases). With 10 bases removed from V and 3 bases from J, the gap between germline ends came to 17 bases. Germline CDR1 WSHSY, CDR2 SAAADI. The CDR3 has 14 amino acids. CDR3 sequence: CATRQPHRTDTQYF. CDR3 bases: TGCGCCACGAGACAGCCACACCGGACAGATACGCAGTATTTT.

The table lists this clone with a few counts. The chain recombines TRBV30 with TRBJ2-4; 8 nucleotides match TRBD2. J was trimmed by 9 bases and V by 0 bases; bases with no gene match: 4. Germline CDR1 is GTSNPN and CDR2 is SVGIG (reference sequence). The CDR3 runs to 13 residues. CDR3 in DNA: TGTGCCTGGAGTGTATTAGCGGGGAGCATTCAGTACTTC. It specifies CAWSVLAGSIQYF.

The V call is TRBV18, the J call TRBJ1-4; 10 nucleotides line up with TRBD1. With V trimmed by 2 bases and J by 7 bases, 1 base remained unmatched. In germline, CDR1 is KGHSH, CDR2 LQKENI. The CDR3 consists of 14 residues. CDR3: CASSPGTGVEKLFF. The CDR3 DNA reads TGTGCCAGCTCACCAGGGACAGGGGTTGAAAAACTGTTTTTT.

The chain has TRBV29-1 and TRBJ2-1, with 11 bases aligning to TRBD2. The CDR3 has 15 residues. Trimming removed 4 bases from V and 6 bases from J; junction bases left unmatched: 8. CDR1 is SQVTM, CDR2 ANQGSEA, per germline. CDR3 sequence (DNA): TGCAGCGTTGCAGTAGCGGGAGGGCCGATCAATGAGCAGTTCTTC. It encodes CSVAVAGGPINEQFF.

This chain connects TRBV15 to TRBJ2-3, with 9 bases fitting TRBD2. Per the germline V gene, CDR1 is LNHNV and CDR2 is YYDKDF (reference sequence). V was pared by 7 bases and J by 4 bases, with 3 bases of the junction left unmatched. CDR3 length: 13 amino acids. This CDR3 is CATKREVADTQYF. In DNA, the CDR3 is TGTGCCACCAAGCGGGAGGTTGCAGATACGCAGTATTTT.

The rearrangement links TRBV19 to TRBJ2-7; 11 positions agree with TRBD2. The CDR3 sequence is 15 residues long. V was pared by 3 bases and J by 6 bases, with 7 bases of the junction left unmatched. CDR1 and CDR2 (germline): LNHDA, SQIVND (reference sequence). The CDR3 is CASSIVAGGPSEQYF. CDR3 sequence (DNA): TGTGCCAGTAGTATTGTAGCGGGAGGGCCCTCCGAGCAGTACTTC.

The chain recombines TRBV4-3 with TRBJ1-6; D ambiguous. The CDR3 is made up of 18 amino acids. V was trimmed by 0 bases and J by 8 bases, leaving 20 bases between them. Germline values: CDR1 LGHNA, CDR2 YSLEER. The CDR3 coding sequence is TGCGCCAGCAGCCAAGATTTGGCCAGCTTCTTTCTAGATTCACCCCTCCACTTT. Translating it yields CASSQDLASFFLDSPLHF.

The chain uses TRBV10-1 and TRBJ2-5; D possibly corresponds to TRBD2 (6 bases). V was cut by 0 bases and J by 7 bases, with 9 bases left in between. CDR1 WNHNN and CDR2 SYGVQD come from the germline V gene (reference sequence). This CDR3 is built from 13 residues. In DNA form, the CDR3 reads TGCGCCAGCAGTGAGTCGGGGGGTCGGACCCAGTACTTC. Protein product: CASSESGGRTQYF.

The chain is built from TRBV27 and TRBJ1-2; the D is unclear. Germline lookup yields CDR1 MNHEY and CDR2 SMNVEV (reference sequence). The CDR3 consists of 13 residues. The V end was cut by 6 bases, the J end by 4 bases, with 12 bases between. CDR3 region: CASRPTAGYGYTF. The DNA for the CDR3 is TGTGCCAGCAGGCCCACCGCGGGCTATGGCTACACCTTC.

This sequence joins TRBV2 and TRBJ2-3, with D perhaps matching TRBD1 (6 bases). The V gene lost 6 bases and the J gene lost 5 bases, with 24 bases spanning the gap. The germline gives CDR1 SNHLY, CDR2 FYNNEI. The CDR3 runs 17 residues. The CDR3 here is CASSRERNRVREDTQYF. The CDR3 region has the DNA TGTGCCAGCAGCCGCGAACGGAACAGGGTCCGGGAAGATACGCAGTATTTT. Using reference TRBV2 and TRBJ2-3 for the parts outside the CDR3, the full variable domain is EPEVTQTPSHQVTQMGQEVILRCVPISNHLYFYWYRQILGQKVEFLVSFYNNEISEKSEIFDDQFSVERPDGSNFTLKIRSTKLEDSAMYFCASSRERNRVREDTQYFGPGTRLTVL.